This T cell receptor beta chain is from a study of blood T cell repertoires in COVID-19. Under the authors' procedure: Amplification from reference gene primers served as the basis for estimated nucleated cell counts. Sequencing used immunoSEQ multiplex PCR; TCRdb keeps in-frame clones, though not all of them. The V and J calls and clone size were taken over from that table, and D and trimming were inferred from the DNA. Of more than 95,000 clones in the sample, about 85% were seen once. Deletions cut 6 bases from V and 1 base from J, with 19 bases between. Germline lookup yields CDR1 KGHSH and CDR2 LQKENI. The CDR3 extends over 17 amino acids. This clone was counted a few times.

V is TRBV18 and J is TRBJ1-3; D is possibly TRBD1 (6 bases). This clonotype originated in a woman at least 80 years old with COVID-19, enrolled during active disease. The sample was peripheral blood. The CDR3 loop reads CASSRTGTQGSGNTIYF. Written as DNA, the CDR3 is TGTGCCAGCTCGCGTACCGGGACCCAGGGGTCTGGAAACACCATATATTTT. Supplemented by reference TRBV18 and TRBJ1-3, the full variable domain reads NAGVMQNPRHLVRRRGQEARLRCSPMKGHSHVYWYRQLPEEGLKFMVYLQKENIIDESGMPKERFSAEFPKEGPSILRIQQVVRGDSAAYFCASSRTGTQGSGNTIYFGEGSWLTVV.